These 10 T cell receptor beta chains came from one sample sequenced in a study of glioma-infiltrating T cells. TCR alpha and beta CDR3 regions were amplified from RNA using iRepertoire nested multiplex PCR. A single record per CDR3 protein comes from TCRdb applying MiXCR to the multiplex PCR reads. The table shows approximately 120,000 distinct CDR3 sequences, with around a quarter occurring only once. Sequencing input: glioma tissue, nonneoplastic brain tissue, or PBMCs (not recorded which). The origin of the receptors is a human donor with low-grade glioma or glioblastoma, undergoing nonglioma brain surgery, or in good health (not recorded which).

This clonotype was detected ten times or more. This chain links TRBV4-2 with TRBJ2-1, with 7 nucleotides matching TRBD1. The CDR3 covers 15 residues. V shed 5 bases, J shed 7 bases, and the junction held 11 bases outside the gene matches. Germline CDR1 LGHNA, CDR2 YNFKEQ. The CDR3 sequence is CASSKRGGEVNEQFF. The CDR3 coding sequence is TGTGCCAGCAGCAAGAGAGGGGGCGAGGTGAATGAGCAGTTCTTC.

This clonotype was observed many times. V gene TRBV7-2 combines with J gene TRBJ2-3; no clear D. CDR1 and CDR2 (germline): SGHTA, FQGNSA. V lost 3 bases and J lost 0, with 7 bases in between. The CDR3 sequence is 14 residues long. Here the CDR3 DNA reads TGTGCCAGCAGCTTTCTTACTAGCACAGATACGCAGTATTTT. This codes for CASSFLTSTDTQYF.

Remarks on this clonotype: It may be a read error: a sequence one base away is much more abundant. No conserved phenylalanine or tryptophan is present at the end of the CDR3, so a read error is the likely explanation. The rearrangement uses TRBV6-5 and TRBJ2-5, with a possible D match to TRBD1 (6 bases). Germline V CDR1 and CDR2: MNHEY, SVGAGI. There are 15 residues in the CDR3. V was trimmed by 4 bases and J by 5 bases, leaving 17 bases between them. The CDR3 here is CASSFPRGGAETQYL. DNA for the CDR3: TGTGCCAGCAGTTTCCCCCGTGGGGGCGCGGAGACCCAGTACCTC.

At least ten counts were recorded for this clonotype. The chain combines TRBV2 with TRBJ1-5; D gene unclear. Germline V lookup: CDR1 SNHLY, CDR2 FYNNEI. CDR3 size: 14 residues. V lost 7 bases to trimming and J lost 0 bases, with 10 bases between them. Here the CDR3 reads CASTREGSNQPQHF. For the CDR3, the DNA is TGTGCCAGCACCCGAGAGGGTAGCAATCAGCCCCAGCATTTT.

Remarks on this clonotype: A junction end diverges from the germline sequence, so it may reflect a read error. The V and J genes are TRBV29-1 and TRBJ2-1; D is undetermined. The CDR3 is 13 residues long. The germline V gene has CDR1 SQVTM and CDR2 ANQGSEA. The CDR3 coding sequence is TGCATCGTTGAAGACTCACACTACAATGAGCAGTTCTTC. Protein: CIVEDSHYNEQFF.

This clonotype was observed many times. This chain connects TRBV3-1 to TRBJ2-5, with D possibly matching TRBD1 (7 bases). CDR3 length: 15 residues. V was pared by 0 bases and J by 5 bases, with 13 bases between. Germline CDR1 reads LGHDT; CDR2 reads YNNKEL (reference sequence). The CDR3 DNA reads TGTGCCAGCAGCCAAGATGCAGGGGGGCAGGAGACCCAGTACTTC. Translating gives CASSQDAGGQETQYF.

This clonotype showed up many times. The chain couples TRBV20-1 to TRBJ1-2; D not resolved. Trimming stripped 1 base from V and 3 bases from J, with 6 bases between. Germline CDR1 and CDR2: DFQATT and SNEGSKA (reference sequence). This CDR3 is built from 12 residues. The CDR3 coding sequence is TGCAGTGCTAGAGCGTTCTACTATGGCTACACCTTC. Translating it yields CSARAFYYGYTF.

Ten or more counts support this clonotype. The V gene is TRBV20-1, the J gene TRBJ1-5; D unresolved. V was cut by 0 bases and J by 3 bases, with 6 bases left in between. This CDR3 is 13 amino acids long. Germline V lookup: CDR1 DFQATT, CDR2 SNEGSKA (reference sequence). The DNA of the CDR3 is TGCAGTGCTAGAGATAGGCTCAATCAGCCCCAGCATTTT. Translating it yields CSARDRLNQPQHF.

Regarding this clonotype: This sequence may be a read error, since a much larger clone differs from it by one base. The V and J genes are TRBV10-2 and TRBJ1-5, with D possibly being TRBD1 (6 bases). Germline-derived CDR1 and CDR2 are WSHSY and SAAADI. There are 12 residues in the CDR3. CDR3 sequence: CAPRTGNQPQHF. The CDR3 DNA is TGTGCCCCCCGGACAGGCAATCAGCCCCAGCATTTT.

The table lists this clonotype with a few counts. The chain recombines TRBV29-1 with TRBJ1-1; 8 nucleotides align to TRBD1. The germline V gene encodes CDR1 SQVTM and CDR2 ANQGSEA. CDR3 length: 14 residues. Trimming cost V 7 bases and J 1 base; bases outside gene matches: 8. The CDR3 nucleotides read TGCAGCGCTCCGGGACAGGTGGGGAACACTGAAGCTTTCTTT. Protein product: CSAPGQVGNTEAFF.